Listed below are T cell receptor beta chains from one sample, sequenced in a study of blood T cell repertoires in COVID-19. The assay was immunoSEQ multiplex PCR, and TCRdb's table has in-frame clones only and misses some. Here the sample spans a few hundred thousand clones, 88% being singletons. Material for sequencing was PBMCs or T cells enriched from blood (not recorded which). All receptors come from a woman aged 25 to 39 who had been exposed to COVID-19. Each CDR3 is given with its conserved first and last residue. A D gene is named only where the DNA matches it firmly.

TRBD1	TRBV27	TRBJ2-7	TGTGCCAGCAGTCTAAAGACAGGGGACTCCTACGAGCAGTACTTC	CASSLKTGDSYEQYF
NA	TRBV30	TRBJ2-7	TGTGCCTGGGCGAATCAGGACGAGCAGTACTTC	CAWANQDEQYF
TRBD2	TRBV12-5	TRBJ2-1	TGTGCTAGTGGTGAGGATAGCGGGAGCTCCTACAATGAGCAGTTCTTC	CASGEDSGSSYNEQFF
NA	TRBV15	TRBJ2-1	TGTGCCACCAGCAGAGGGAAGGGGCATGAGCAGTTCTTC	CATSRGKGHEQFF
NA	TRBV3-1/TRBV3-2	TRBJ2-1	TGTGCCAGCAGCCCAATACTATCGCGACTAGATGAGCAGTTCTTC	CASSPILSRLDEQFF
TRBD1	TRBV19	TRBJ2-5	TGTGCCAGTAGTTCCCGACAGGGTAGGTTGGAGACCCAGTACTTC	CASSSRQGRLETQYF
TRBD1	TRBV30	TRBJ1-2	TGTGCCTGGCGTTCGGGACAGGCCTTTCCATCCTATGGCTACACCTTC	CAWRSGQAFPSYGYTF
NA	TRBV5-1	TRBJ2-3	TGCGCCAGCAGCTTGGCCGACGGAGGCGGAGGTACGCAGTATTTT	CASSLADGGGGTQYF
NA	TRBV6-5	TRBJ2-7	TGTGCCAGCAGTTACTCGAATTGGGAGGAGCAGTACTTC	CASSYSNWEEQYF
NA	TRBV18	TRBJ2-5	TGTGCCAGCTCACCCCTGAGGGGGCAAGAGACCCAGTACTTC	CASSPLRGQETQYF
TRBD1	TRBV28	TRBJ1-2	TGTGCCAGCCAACCCCCAGGGGGTGGGTATGGCTACACCTTC	CASQPPGGGYGYTF
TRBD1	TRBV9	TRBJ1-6	TGTGCCAGCAGCGCCTGGGACAGGGTTTATAATTCACCCCTCCACTTT	CASSAWDRVYNSPLHF
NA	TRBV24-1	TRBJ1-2	TGTGCCACCAGTTCGCGAGGGTTAGGCTATGGCTACACCTTC	CATSSRGLGYGYTF
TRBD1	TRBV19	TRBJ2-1	TGTGCCAGTAGTAGGGACAGGAACAATGAGCAGTTCTTC	CASSRDRNNEQFF
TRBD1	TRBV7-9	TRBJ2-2	TGTGCCAGCAGCTTACCTGGGACAGAATGGTCCGGGGAGCTGTTTTTT	CASSLPGTEWSGELFF
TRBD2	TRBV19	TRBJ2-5	TGTGCCAGTAGTAAACCTAGCGGGGAAGAGACCCAGTACTTC	CASSKPSGEETQYF
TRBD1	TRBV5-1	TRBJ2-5	TGCGCCAGCAGCTTGTCGGGACAGGTCCAAGAGACCCAGTACTTC	CASSLSGQVQETQYF
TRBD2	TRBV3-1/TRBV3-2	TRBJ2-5	TGTGCCAGCAGCCAAAGAGCCCTAGCGGACCAAGAGACCCAGTACTTC	CASSQRALADQETQYF
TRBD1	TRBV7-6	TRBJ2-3	TGTGCCAGCAGCTCCGGACAGGGGGCTGCAGATACGCAGTATTTT	CASSSGQGAADTQYF